The T cell receptor (beta chain) under discussion was sequenced for a study of radiation and T cells in renal cell carcinoma. Turning to the study itself: Nephrectomy followed 15 Gy stereotactic body radiation by 4 weeks.

A note on this clone: Its antigen is unidentified.

Produced via immunoSEQ multiplex PCR; TCRdb's table is partial and in-frame only. The sample shows tens of thousands of clones, about 80% of them seen only once. V gave up 5 bases and J gave up 6 bases, with 13 bases separating them. The CDR3 consists of 14 residues. Germline assignment: CDR1 SEHNR and CDR2 FQNEAQ (reference sequence). Study-level results: Pretreatment tumor biopsies were lacking, so baseline clonotypes are unknown.

Regarding time point: baseline pretreatment blood. Treatment given: 15 Gy SBRT to primary tumor, nephrectomy 4 weeks later. After SBRT, blood was collected at 2 and 4 weeks, plus baseline. The tumor was a clear cell renal cell carcinoma. This sample comprised blood, obtained from a patient whose treatment included radiotherapy and nephrectomy. The chain employs TRBV7-9 and TRBJ2-2; D remains unclear. The clonotype originates from a man aged 55 to 70 with renal cell carcinoma. This CDR3 is CASSQTAFAGELFF. CDR3 DNA: TGTGCCAGCAGCCAAACAGCGTTCGCCGGGGAGCTGTTTTTT. Full variable domain (rest looked up from reference TRBV7-9 and TRBJ2-2): DTGVSQNPRHKITKRGQNVTFRCDPISEHNRLYWYRQTLGQGPEFLTYFQNEAQLEKSRLLSDRFSAERPKGSFSTLEIQRTEQGDSAMYLCASSQTAFAGELFFGEGSRLTVL.